Listed here is a single T cell receptor beta chain. This table comes from immunoSEQ multiplex PCR, and its TCRdb copy is limited to in-frame clones, with some not included. Of around 310,000 clones listed, about 90% are singletons. The data were obtained in a study of blood T cell repertoires in COVID-19. Overall study context: Sites in the United States, Italy and Spain provided acute and convalescent COVID-19 samples. T cells, B-cell-depleted T cells, or PBMCs supplied cDNA or gDNA.

The study drew participants aged about 18 to 89 years from 20 to 30 US areas. Trimming at V came to 4 bases and at J to 7 bases, leaving 9 bases not matched to a gene. The CDR3 loop spans 14 amino acids. Germline assignment: CDR1 GTSNPN and CDR2 SVGIG (reference sequence). This TCR came from a man aged 25 to 40 who had recovered from COVID-19. The genes are TRBV30 and TRBJ1-1; TRBD1 matches at 10 bases. The source material was PBMCs or T cells enriched from blood (not recorded which). The CDR3 reads CAWTQTGTGDEAFF. CDR3 bases: TGTGCCTGGACCCAAACCGGGACAGGGGATGAAGCTTTCTTT.